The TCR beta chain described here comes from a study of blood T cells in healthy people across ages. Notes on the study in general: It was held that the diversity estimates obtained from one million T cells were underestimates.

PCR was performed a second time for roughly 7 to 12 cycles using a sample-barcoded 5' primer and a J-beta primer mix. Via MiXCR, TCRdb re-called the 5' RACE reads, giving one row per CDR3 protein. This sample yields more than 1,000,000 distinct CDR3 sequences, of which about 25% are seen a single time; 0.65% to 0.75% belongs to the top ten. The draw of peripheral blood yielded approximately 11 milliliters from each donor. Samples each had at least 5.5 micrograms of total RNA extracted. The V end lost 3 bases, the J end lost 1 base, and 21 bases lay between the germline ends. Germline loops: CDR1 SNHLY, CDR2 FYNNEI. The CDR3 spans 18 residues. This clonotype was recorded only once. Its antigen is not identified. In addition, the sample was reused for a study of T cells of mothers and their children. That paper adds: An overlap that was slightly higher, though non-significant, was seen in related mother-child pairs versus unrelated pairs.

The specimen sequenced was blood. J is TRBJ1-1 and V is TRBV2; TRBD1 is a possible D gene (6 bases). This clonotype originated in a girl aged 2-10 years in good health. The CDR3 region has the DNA TGTGCCAGCAGTGATATGGGGGGCCGTTGGGGGGAGAACACTGAAGCTTTCTTT. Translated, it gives CASSDMGGRWGENTEAFF.